One and the same sample provided the 15 T cell receptor beta chains below, sequenced in a study of T cell changes during pregnancy in multiple sclerosis. This table comes from immunoSEQ multiplex PCR, and its TCRdb copy is limited to in-frame clones, with some not included. The repertoire has tens of thousands of clones, about 90% of them found once; the top ten carry 0.16%. Material: CD4+ T cells from peripheral blood mononuclear cells, obtained after pregnancy. These receptors originate from a female donor in good health, enrolled as a control in a pregnancy study.

The chain is built from TRBV29-1 and TRBJ1-2; D is unresolved. Trimming shortened V by 4 bases and J by 11 bases, and 17 bases separated the two germline ends. The CDR3 loop spans 12 amino acids. Per germline, CDR1 SQVTM and CDR2 ANQGSEA. The CDR3 spells CSVGRAGFGYTF. The CDR3 bases are TGCAGCGTTGGAAGGGCGGGGTTCGGTTACACCTTC.

This chain uses TRBV2 with TRBJ2-2; 13 bases line up with TRBD2. The CDR3 is made up of 16 amino acids. Germline V CDR1 and CDR2: SNHLY, FYNNEI. V lost 5 bases to trimming and J lost 5 bases; unmatched junction nucleotides: 5. The CDR3 region is CASSWTSGGITGELFF. The CDR3 DNA reads as TGTGCCAGCAGTTGGACTAGCGGGGGAATTACCGGGGAGCTGTTTTTT.

This clone was seen just once. This chain links TRBV18 with TRBJ1-4; no clear D gene. Germline-derived CDR1 and CDR2 are KGHSH and LQKENI. The CDR3 totals 14 residues. Trimming left V 4 bases short and J 8 bases short, with 14 bases between. The CDR3 sequence is CASSQTQLEEKLFF. The CDR3 DNA sequence: TGTGCCAGCTCACAGACCCAGTTGGAGGAAAAACTGTTTTTT. Full variable domain (remainder filled in from reference TRBV18 and TRBJ1-4): NAGVMQNPRHLVRRRGQEARLRCSPMKGHSHVYWYRQLPEEGLKFMVYLQKENIIDESGMPKERFSAEFPKEGPSILRIQQVVRGDSAAYFCASSQTQLEEKLFFGSGTQLSVL.

The chain uses TRBV11-2 and TRBJ2-4, with a weak D call TRBD1 (5 bases). CDR1 and CDR2 from the germline V gene are SGHAT and FQNNGV. The CDR3 is 14 amino acids. V lost 2 bases and J lost 3, with 8 bases in between. CDR3 loop: CASSLQGIKNIQYF. DNA of the CDR3: TGTGCCAGCAGCTTACAGGGTATCAAAAACATTCAGTACTTC. The full variable domain, with the rest looked up from reference TRBV11-2 and TRBJ2-4, is EAGVAQSPRYKIIEKRQSVAFWCNPISGHATLYWYQQILGQGPKLLIQFQNNGVVDDSQLPKDRFSAERLKGVDSTLKIQPAKLEDSAVYLCASSLQGIKNIQYFGAGTRLSVL.

This clone was seen just once. The chain joins TRBV18 to TRBJ1-1; possible D gene TRBD1, 5 bases. CDR3 length: 14 amino acids. Trimming stripped 3 bases from V and 2 bases from J, with 10 bases between. Germline CDR1 and CDR2: KGHSH and LQKENI. The CDR3 bases are TGTGCCAGCTCACCGGGAGGGGTAAACACTGAAGCTTTCTTT. Its protein product is CASSPGGVNTEAFF.

The gene calls are TRBV19 and TRBJ1-5; unclear D gene. V was clipped by 8 bases and J by 6 bases, with 8 bases between them. The CDR3 runs to 11 residues. Germline V gene lookup returns CDR1 LNHDA and CDR2 SQIVND (reference sequence). CDR3 nucleotide sequence: TGTGCCAGTGGAGGAAGTCAGCCCCAGCATTTT. It translates to CASGGSQPQHF.

A note on this clone: An end of the junction does not agree with germline; a read error may underlie this. The genes are TRBV7-7 and TRBJ2-7, with a possible D match to TRBD1 (5 bases). Germline V lookup: CDR1 SSHAT, CDR2 FNYEAQ (reference sequence). CDR3 length: 13 amino acids. CDR3 nucleotide sequence: TGTGCTAGCAGCTTAGCCCAGGGTACCGAGCAGTACTTC. Residues: CASSLAQGTEQYF.

This chain joins TRBV6-6 and TRBJ1-5; the D is unclear. Germline lookup yields CDR1 MNHNY and CDR2 SVGAGI (reference sequence). Trimming removed 2 bases at V and 6 bases at J, with 11 bases between. This CDR3 has 14 residues. In nucleotides, the CDR3 is TGTGCCAGCAGTTACGCCCTAAACCCTCAGCCCCAGCATTTT. Residues: CASSYALNPQPQHF.

This clone has only one observation. The chain couples TRBV4-2 to TRBJ2-7; a weak D match, TRBD2 (5 bases). V lost 0 bases to trimming and J lost 5 bases, with 14 bases between them. The CDR3 has 15 residues. Germline V gene lookup returns CDR1 LGHNA and CDR2 YNFKEQ. In nucleotides, the CDR3 is TGTGCCAGCAGCCAAGAAAGGCTGGACTCGGACGAGCAGTACTTC. This codes for CASSQERLDSDEQYF.

The genes are TRBV6-5 and TRBJ2-7, with D uncertain. Germline V gene lookup returns CDR1 MNHEY and CDR2 SVGAGI. Trimming removed 0 bases at V and 3 bases at J, with 12 bases between. The CDR3 has 15 residues. CDR3 loop: CASSYSPVQSYEQYF. The CDR3 DNA follows: TGTGCCAGCAGTTACTCCCCGGTACAGAGCTACGAGCAGTACTTC.

The chain uses TRBV15 and TRBJ2-7; possibly TRBD2 for D (5 bases). CDR3 length: 15 amino acids. Deletions cut 1 base from V and 5 bases from J, with 15 bases between. Per germline, CDR1 LNHNV and CDR2 YYDKDF (reference sequence). CDR3 loop: CATSRGGLRGNEQYF. CDR3 DNA: TGTGCCACCAGCAGAGGAGGGTTGAGAGGGAACGAGCAGTACTTC.

This rearrangement joins TRBV30 to TRBJ1-1, with 7 bases identical to TRBD1. The CDR3 contains 13 residues. The germline V gene has CDR1 GTSNPN and CDR2 SVGIG (reference sequence). The V and J ends lost 2 bases and 1 base, in that order; junction bases with no gene match: 1. The CDR3 DNA is TGTGCCTGGAGTAACAGGGGGAACACTGAAGCTTTCTTT. It translates to CAWSNRGNTEAFF.

The J gene is TRBJ1-1, the V gene TRBV5-1; the match to TRBD1 covers 7 bases. The length of the CDR3 is 17 residues. Looked up from germline, CDR1 is SGHRS and CDR2 is YFSETQ. The junction had 8 bases not matched to a gene; V was cut back by 0 bases and J by 0 bases. The CDR3, as DNA: TGCGCCAGCAGCTTGGCCCCACAGGGGCTGATGAACACTGAAGCTTTCTTT. Protein: CASSLAPQGLMNTEAFF.

The chain has TRBV15 and TRBJ1-5, with D uncertain. The CDR3 totals 13 residues. CDR1 and CDR2 (germline): LNHNV, YYDKDF (reference sequence). Trimming pared 4 bases from V and 2 bases from J, leaving 6 bases between. CDR3 loop: CATSNQGNQPQHF. The CDR3 DNA reads as TGTGCCACCAGCAACCAGGGCAATCAGCCCCAGCATTTT.

V is TRBV10-1 and J is TRBJ2-7; possible D gene TRBD1, 6 bases. Germline lookup yields CDR1 WNHNN and CDR2 SYGVQD (reference sequence). The CDR3 extends over 14 amino acids. The germline V and J ends were trimmed by 6 bases and 0 bases, with 12 bases remaining between them. Here the CDR3 DNA reads TGCGCCAGCAGCCGCGACAGGCCCTCCTACGAGCAGTACTTC. Its protein is CASSRDRPSYEQYF.